This is a list of T cell receptor beta chains from one sample in a study of PD-L1 blockade in urothelial cancer. Sequenced by immunoSEQ multiplex PCR; TCRdb stores in-frame clones only, minus some. The sample has some 60,000 clones, 70% to 90% seen once. The sample consisted of PBMCs, taken around atezolizumab (anti-PD-L1) treatment. Source of these receptors: a man aged 50 to 59 with urothelial cancer. CDR3s include the opening cysteine and the closing phenylalanine or tryptophan. D genes are given only for firm matches. Size values are once, few and many counts, or a class for expanded clones, and some rows have none.

>TRBJ2-3|TRBD2|few|TRBV6-6
CASSLGLAEEDTQYF
TGTGCCAGCAGCCTCGGACTAGCGGAAGAGGATACGCAGTATTTT
>TRBJ1-6|TRBD1|once|TRBV18
CASSPRGTLGDSPLHF
TGTGCCAGCTCACCCAGGGGGACCTTAGGGGACTCACCCCTCCACTTT
>TRBJ1-4|-|-|TRBV6-5
CASRMMKREKLFF
TGTGCCAGCAGGATGATGAAGCGGGAAAAACTGTTTTTT
>TRBJ2-5|-|few|TRBV19
CASRAGGWETQYF
TGTGCCTCCCGGGCAGGGGGGTGGGAGACCCAGTACTTC
>TRBJ2-1|TRBD2|-|TRBV15
CATSRDQLANEQFF
TGTGCCACCAGCAGAGATCAACTAGCGAATGAGCAGTTCTTC
>TRBJ1-2|TRBD1|-|TRBV5-4
CASSSFTGGGGYTF
TGTGCCAGCAGCTCGTTCACAGGGGGTGGTGGCTACACCTTC
>TRBJ2-7|TRBD2|few|TRBV28
CASSRPGTSGSGEQYF
TGTGCCAGCAGCCGACCTGGGACTAGCGGGAGCGGCGAGCAGTACTTC
>TRBJ2-3|-|-|TRBV15
CATSDNPSTDTQYF
TGTGCCACAAGTGACAACCCTAGCACAGATACGCAGTATTTT
>TRBJ2-5|-|-|TRBV10-2
CASSESVGVGQETQYF
TGCGCCAGCAGTGAGTCGGTGGGAGTGGGACAAGAGACCCAGTACTTC
>TRBJ1-2|-|-|TRBV28
CASSTGSGGYTF
TGTGCCAGCAGTACAGGGTCCGGAGGCTACACCTTC
>TRBJ2-1|-|-|TRBV5-4
CASSSVGAEFYNEQFF
TGTGCCAGCAGCTCGGTAGGAGCGGAGTTCTACAATGAGCAGTTCTTC
>TRBJ1-2|TRBD1|many|TRBV6-1
CASREQGSYGYTF
TGTGCCAGCAGGGAACAGGGGTCCTATGGCTACACCTTC
>TRBJ2-2|-|-|TRBV5-6
CASSLRGNTGELFF
TGTGCCAGCAGCTTGCGGGGAAACACCGGGGAGCTGTTTTTT
>TRBJ2-3|TRBD2|-|TRBV18
CASSRTSGRGTDTQYF
TGTGCCAGCTCCCGGACTAGCGGGAGGGGGACAGATACGCAGTATTTT
>TRBJ1-1|-|few|TRBV30
CASLRDTGTEAFF
TGTGCCTCTCTCCGGGACACGGGCACTGAAGCTTTCTTT
>TRBJ2-1|TRBD1|once|TRBV19
CASTRGQAYNEQFF
TGTGCCAGTACACGGGGACAGGCATACAATGAGCAGTTCTTC
>TRBJ2-1|TRBD2|few|TRBV7-9
CASSLRTSGRATNLGEQFF
TGTGCCAGCAGCTTACGGACTAGCGGGAGGGCCACTAATCTTGGGGAGCAGTTCTTC
>TRBJ2-1|TRBD1|-|TRBV5-8
CASSSGTGYVDEQFF
TGTGCCAGCAGCTCCGGGACAGGGTACGTCGATGAGCAGTTCTTC
>TRBJ2-5|-|-|TRBV6-1
CASSVRETQYF
TGTGCCAGCAGTGTGAGAGAGACCCAGTACTTC
>TRBJ1-1|-|-|TRBV30
CAWRHSGYTEAFF
TGTGCCTGGAGGCACTCAGGTTACACTGAAGCTTTCTTT
>TRBJ1-1|-|-|TRBV28
CASSFAVTEAFF
TGTGCCAGCAGTTTCGCAGTCACTGAAGCTTTCTTT
>TRBJ1-6|-|few|TRBV7-9
CASGTSGGAGSPLHF
TGTGCCAGCGGTACGTCGGGGGGCGCAGGGTCACCCCTCCACTTT
>TRBJ2-7|TRBD1|-|TRBV19
CASGTAAYEQYF
TGTGCCAGTGGGACAGCAGCCTACGAGCAGTACTTC
>TRBJ1-1|-|-|TRBV1
CTSSQGYGRTGDKWIFYTEAFF
TGCACCAGCAGCCAAGGGTACGGAAGGACAGGGGATAAGTGGATATTCTACACTGAAGCTTTCTTT
>TRBJ2-7|TRBD2|-|TRBV11-2
CASSLEASGSYEQYF
TGTGCCAGCAGCTTAGAAGCTAGCGGTTCCTACGAGCAGTACTTC
>TRBJ2-1|TRBD2|-|TRBV28
CASRPESGSSYNEQFF
TGTGCCAGCAGACCAGAAAGCGGGAGCTCCTACAATGAGCAGTTCTTC
>TRBJ2-6|-|-|TRBV19
CASSTSVQGSSGANVLTF
TGTGCCAGTAGTACGAGTGTACAGGGTTCCTCTGGGGCCAACGTCCTGACTTTC
>TRBJ1-4|TRBD1|-|TRBV2
CATKGAYGEKLFF
TGTGCCACCAAGGGGGCTTACGGTGAAAAACTGTTTTTT
>TRBJ2-5|TRBD1|-|TRBV4-2
CASSRVGRDSQETQYF
TGTGCCAGCAGCAGGGTAGGTCGGGACAGCCAAGAGACCCAGTACTTC
>TRBJ1-1|-|-|TRBV9
CASSQTGTILNTEAFF
TGTGCCAGCAGCCAAACTGGGACAATTTTGAACACTGAAGCTTTCTTT
>TRBJ2-5|-|-|TRBV7-9
CASSLLRETQYF
TGTGCCAGCAGCCTTTTGAGAGAGACCCAGTACTTC
>TRBJ2-3|TRBD2|-|TRBV5-4
CASSIRAGSTDTQYF
TGTGCCAGCAGCATAAGAGCGGGAAGCACAGATACGCAGTATTTT
>TRBJ1-2|-|-|TRBV28
CAATTGRGGYTF
TGTGCCGCTACGACGGGGAGAGGAGGCTACACCTTC
>TRBJ2-1|-|-|TRBV5-1
CASSRSGTTNEQFF
TGCGCCAGCAGTCGCTCCGGGACAACCAATGAGCAGTTCTTC
>TRBJ2-7|TRBD2|-|TRBV19
CASSLSGSYEQYF
TGTGCCAGTAGTCTCAGCGGGAGCTACGAGCAGTACTTC
>TRBJ2-3|-|-|TRBV27
CASRGQGSSTDTQYF
TGTGCCAGCAGGGGGCAGGGCTCTAGCACAGATACGCAGTATTTT
>TRBJ2-6|TRBD1|-|TRBV19
CASSTRTGVPGANVLTF
TGTGCCAGTAGTACTAGGACAGGGGTTCCTGGGGCCAACGTCCTGACTTTC
>TRBJ1-5|TRBD1|-|TRBV28
CASSLWEDRTSNQPQHF
TGTGCCAGCAGTTTATGGGAGGACAGGACCAGCAATCAGCCCCAGCATTTT
>TRBJ2-5|-|-|TRBV7-8
CASSQGHFKETQYF
TGTGCCAGCAGCCAGGGACACTTTAAAGAGACCCAGTACTTC
>TRBJ2-7|-|-|TRBV30
CAWSPGSYEQYF
TGTGCCTGGAGCCCAGGGTCCTACGAGCAGTACTTC
>TRBJ2-1|TRBD2|-|TRBV5-6
CASSFRAGGPGKQFF
TGTGCCAGCAGCTTTAGGGCGGGAGGGCCGGGAAAGCAGTTCTTC
>TRBJ1-1|-|-|TRBV6-5
CASSYSRGNTEAFF
TGTGCCAGCAGTTACTCCAGGGGGAACACTGAAGCTTTCTTT
>TRBJ1-1|-|-|TRBV7-9
CASSHGGVNGPEAFF
TGTGCCAGCAGCCACGGAGGGGTAAACGGGCCCGAAGCTTTCTTT
>TRBJ1-2|-|-|TRBV5-1
CASSFGAGGAYGYTF
TGCGCCAGCAGCTTCGGGGCGGGGGGGGCCTATGGCTACACCTTC
>TRBJ1-1|-|-|TRBV6-1
CASSHLGGATEAFF
TGTGCCAGCAGCCATCTGGGGGGAGCCACTGAAGCTTTCTTT
>TRBJ1-2|TRBD1|-|TRBV9
CASTPGTGVTNYGYTF
TGTGCCAGCACCCCGGGGACAGGGGTAACTAACTATGGCTACACTTTC
>TRBJ2-1|TRBD2|-|TRBV7-3
CASSPGTSGREEQFF
TGTGCCAGCAGCCCCGGGACTAGCGGGAGGGAGGAGCAGTTCTTC
>TRBJ2-5|-|-|TRBV18
CASSPGSGETQYF
TGTGCCAGCTCACCAGGGTCGGGGGAGACCCAGTACTTC
>TRBJ1-3|-|-|TRBV4-1
CASSQDGYSSSGNTIYF
TGCGCCAGCAGCCAAGATGGGTACAGCAGCTCTGGAAACACCATATATTTT
>TRBJ2-5|-|-|TRBV5-1
CASSAGVGETQYF
TGCGCCAGCAGCGCAGGGGTGGGGGAGACCCAGTACTTC
>TRBJ2-1|TRBD1|-|TRBV15
CATAGGPLGEQFF
TGTGCCACCGCAGGGGGCCCCCTTGGGGAGCAGTTCTTC
>TRBJ2-7|-|-|TRBV27
CASRKHYIGGYEQYF
TGTGCCAGCAGGAAGCACTATATAGGGGGCTACGAGCAGTACTTC
>TRBJ1-5|-|-|TRBV7-8
CASSLGRPAGGNQPQHF
TGTGCCAGCAGCTTAGGAAGGCCGGCAGGAGGTAATCAGCCCCAGCATTTT
>TRBJ2-7|-|-|TRBV15
CATSTSWRQNVYEQYF
TGTGCCACCAGCACCTCATGGCGACAGAATGTCTACGAGCAGTACTTC
>TRBJ2-5|-|few|TRBV7-9
CAITGPGETQYF
TGTGCCATCACAGGTCCAGGGGAGACCCAGTACTTC
>TRBJ1-6|-|once|TRBV21-1
CASSKGVGGNSPLHF
TGTGCCAGCAGCAAGGGCGTCGGGGGTAATTCACCCCTCCACTTT
>TRBJ2-1|TRBD2|-|TRBV7-6
CASSFSSGPNEQFF
TGTGCCAGCAGCTTTTCTAGCGGGCCCAATGAGCAGTTCTTC
>TRBJ1-5|TRBD1|-|TRBV19
CASSASLGQGNQPQHF
TGTGCCAGTAGTGCCAGCCTTGGACAGGGCAATCAGCCCCAGCATTTT
>TRBJ1-3|-|-|TRBV9
CASSFGRGYSGNTIYF
TGTGCCAGCAGTTTCGGCCGCGGCTACTCTGGAAACACCATATATTTT
>TRBJ1-3|-|-|TRBV2
CASSRDSSSGNTIYF
TGTGCCAGCAGCCGGGACTCGAGCTCTGGAAACACCATATATTTT